Listed below are T cell receptor beta chains from one sample, sequenced in a study of cytomegalovirus exposure and HLA in healthy donors. This table comes from immunoSEQ multiplex PCR, and its TCRdb copy is limited to in-frame clones, with some not included. Here the sample spans about 160,000 clones, approximately 87% being singletons. The specimen was PBMCs. Receptors originate from a young woman in good health and CMV-seronegative. CDR3s include the opening cysteine and the closing phenylalanine or tryptophan. Each record gives: J gene, V gene, clone size, D gene, CDR3 protein, CDR3 DNA. D genes are given only for firm matches. Only some rows state a clone size, as once, few, many or a class for expanded clones.

J: TRBJ2-7
V: TRBV25-1
size: NA
D: NA
CDR3: CASSEEYRAGYEQYF
DNA: TGTGCCAGCAGTGAAGAATATAGGGCGGGCTACGAGCAGTACTTC

J: TRBJ2-7
V: TRBV6-5
size: NA
D: TRBD1
CDR3: CATRDSGEQYF
DNA: TGTGCCACCAGGGACAGTGGGGAGCAGTACTTC

J: TRBJ2-3
V: TRBV4-1
size: NA
D: NA
CDR3: CASSQLFGRRTYTDTQYF
DNA: TGCGCCAGCAGCCAGCTGTTCGGGCGGCGGACCTACACAGATACGCAGTATTTT

J: TRBJ2-7
V: TRBV30
size: NA
D: TRBD1
CDR3: CAWSVEDRGREQYF
DNA: TGTGCCTGGAGTGTAGAGGACAGGGGTCGCGAGCAGTACTTC

J: TRBJ2-2
V: TRBV18
size: once
D: NA
CDR3: CASSPPGRPTGELFF
DNA: TGTGCCAGCTCACCACCGGGCAGGCCAACCGGGGAGCTGTTTTTT

J: TRBJ2-7
V: TRBV5-6
size: once
D: NA
CDR3: CASTRTGGVFPYEQYF
DNA: TGTGCCAGCACCCGTACTGGAGGGGTTTTTCCCTACGAGCAGTACTTC

J: TRBJ1-2
V: TRBV6-5
size: NA
D: NA
CDR3: CASSLYGGEVYGYTF
DNA: TGTGCCAGCAGTCTATACGGGGGAGAGGTCTATGGCTACACCTTC

J: TRBJ2-7
V: TRBV5-1
size: NA
D: NA
CDR3: CASSLRPLYEQYF
DNA: TGCGCCAGCAGCTTGCGGCCGCTTTACGAGCAGTACTTC

J: TRBJ2-7
V: TRBV7-9
size: NA
D: NA
CDR3: CASSLRAGTYEQYF
DNA: TGTGCCAGCAGCTTAAGGGCAGGGACCTACGAGCAGTACTTC

J: TRBJ2-7
V: TRBV6-5
size: NA
D: TRBD2
CDR3: CASSLGLAGYEQYF
DNA: TGTGCCAGCAGCCTGGGACTAGCGGGCTACGAGCAGTACTTC

J: TRBJ2-3
V: TRBV5-1
size: NA
D: TRBD1
CDR3: CASSLGARQGTTDTQYF
DNA: TGCGCCAGCAGCTTGGGGGCACGACAGGGGACCACAGATACGCAGTATTTT

J: TRBJ2-7
V: TRBV5-5
size: NA
D: NA
CDR3: CASSLGTSWGWTYEQYF
DNA: TGTGCCAGCAGCTTGGGAACCTCGTGGGGATGGACCTACGAGCAGTACTTC

J: TRBJ1-5
V: TRBV27
size: NA
D: NA
CDR3: CASSLDGYSNQPQHF
DNA: TGTGCCAGCAGTTTAGACGGTTATAGCAATCAGCCCCAGCATTTT

J: TRBJ1-1
V: TRBV7-2
size: NA
D: TRBD1
CDR3: CASSLAGSGGEAFF
DNA: TGTGCCAGCAGCTTAGCGGGGTCAGGGGGCGAGGCTTTCTTT

J: TRBJ2-2
V: TRBV7-3
size: few
D: TRBD1
CDR3: CASRTGQTGELFF
DNA: TGTGCCAGCAGGACGGGACAGACCGGGGAGCTGTTTTTT

J: TRBJ2-1
V: TRBV11-3
size: few
D: NA
CDR3: CASGTTANEQFF
DNA: TGTGCCAGCGGGACCACCGCCAATGAGCAGTTCTTC

J: TRBJ1-5
V: TRBV9
size: few
D: NA
CDR3: CASSTQDRLYSNQPQHF
DNA: TGTGCCAGCAGCACCCAGGACAGACTTTATAGCAATCAGCCCCAGCATTTT

J: TRBJ1-2
V: TRBV19
size: NA
D: NA
CDR3: CASTGTRVNYGYTF
DNA: TGTGCCAGTACAGGAACGAGGGTTAACTATGGCTACACCTTC

J: TRBJ1-2
V: TRBV6-5
size: once
D: NA
CDR3: CASSYTASSYGYTF
DNA: TGTGCCAGCAGTTACACTGCCAGTTCCTATGGCTACACCTTC

J: TRBJ2-1
V: TRBV28
size: NA
D: NA
CDR3: CASSSGFLAQFF
DNA: TGTGCCAGCAGTTCAGGGTTTCTTGCGCAGTTCTTC

J: TRBJ2-7
V: TRBV10-3
size: NA
D: TRBD1
CDR3: CAISEPDRAGEQYF
DNA: TGTGCCATCAGTGAGCCGGACAGGGCTGGCGAGCAGTACTTC

J: TRBJ2-5
V: TRBV5-1
size: NA
D: TRBD2
CDR3: CASSWGLAGEETQYF
DNA: TGCGCCAGCAGCTGGGGACTAGCGGGAGAAGAGACCCAGTACTTC

J: TRBJ2-4
V: TRBV7-9
size: once
D: TRBD1
CDR3: CASSAGQGAGGAKNIQYF
DNA: TGTGCCAGCAGCGCGGGACAGGGGGCTGGTGGAGCCAAAAACATTCAGTACTTC

J: TRBJ1-5
V: TRBV2
size: NA
D: NA
CDR3: CASSEGDGNQPQHF
DNA: TGTGCCAGCAGTGAAGGAGACGGAAATCAGCCCCAGCATTTT

J: TRBJ2-1
V: TRBV10-3
size: NA
D: NA
CDR3: CAISTDRSNEQFF
DNA: TGTGCCATCAGTACGGACAGAAGCAATGAGCAGTTCTTC

J: TRBJ2-3
V: TRBV6-5
size: NA
D: NA
CDR3: CASSRQGLSTDTQYF
DNA: TGTGCCAGCAGTCGGCAAGGACTCAGCACAGATACGCAGTATTTT

J: TRBJ1-2
V: TRBV5-4
size: NA
D: NA
CDR3: CASSLVQATYGYTF
DNA: TGTGCCAGCAGCTTGGTACAGGCCACCTATGGCTACACCTTC

J: TRBJ1-1
V: TRBV27
size: NA
D: NA
CDR3: CASSTYRALGTEAFF
DNA: TGTGCCAGCAGTACTTACAGGGCTTTGGGCACTGAAGCTTTCTTT

J: TRBJ1-5
V: TRBV2
size: few
D: TRBD1
CDR3: CASSLQGDQPQHF
DNA: TGTGCCAGCAGTCTACAGGGGGACCAGCCCCAGCATTTT

J: TRBJ2-3
V: TRBV5-1
size: NA
D: NA
CDR3: CASSLRGTSTDTQYF
DNA: TGCGCCAGCAGCTTGAGGGGGACAAGCACAGATACGCAGTATTTT

J: TRBJ2-7
V: TRBV9
size: few
D: TRBD1
CDR3: CASSGQGDEQYF
DNA: TGTGCCAGCAGCGGACAGGGGGACGAGCAGTACTTC

J: TRBJ2-4
V: TRBV4-3
size: NA
D: TRBD2
CDR3: CASSQVPSSGRVNIQYF
DNA: TGCGCCAGCAGCCAAGTGCCTTCTAGCGGGAGGGTTAACATTCAGTACTTC

J: TRBJ1-2
V: TRBV4-3
size: NA
D: NA
CDR3: CASSQDLKGVGGYTF
DNA: TGCGCCAGCAGCCAAGATCTCAAGGGGGTAGGTGGCTACACCTTC

J: TRBJ1-1
V: TRBV5-1
size: NA
D: NA
CDR3: CASSHPAGSTEAFF
DNA: TGCGCCAGCAGCCACCCCGCCGGGAGCACTGAAGCTTTCTTT

J: TRBJ2-1
V: TRBV27
size: NA
D: NA
CDR3: CASSLFHPGAVPTPDNEQFF
DNA: TGTGCCAGCAGTTTATTTCATCCGGGCGCCGTCCCCACTCCTGACAATGAGCAGTTCTTC

J: TRBJ1-1
V: TRBV6-1
size: NA
D: NA
CDR3: CASSGGQPRVAFF
DNA: TGTGCCAGCAGTGGAGGACAGCCCCGGGTAGCTTTCTTT

J: TRBJ2-5
V: TRBV30
size: NA
D: NA
CDR3: CAWSPTVRETQYF
DNA: TGTGCCTGGAGTCCTACGGTGAGGGAGACCCAGTACTTC

J: TRBJ2-2
V: TRBV27
size: NA
D: NA
CDR3: CASSLYFRGVNAGELFF
DNA: TGTGCCAGCAGTTTATATTTCCGGGGTGTTAATGCCGGGGAGCTGTTTTTT

J: TRBJ2-3
V: TRBV27
size: NA
D: NA
CDR3: CASRERGIAADTQYF
DNA: TGTGCCAGCAGAGAGAGGGGAATAGCTGCAGATACGCAGTATTTT

J: TRBJ2-7
V: TRBV5-1
size: NA
D: NA
CDR3: CASRVGPSYEQYF
DNA: TGCGCCAGCAGAGTAGGTCCCTCTTACGAGCAGTACTTC

J: TRBJ1-6
V: TRBV7-2
size: NA
D: TRBD1
CDR3: CASSFQTGAGNSPLHF
DNA: TGTGCCAGCAGCTTTCAGACAGGGGCTGGGAATTCACCCCTCCACTTT

J: TRBJ2-7
V: TRBV11-3
size: NA
D: NA
CDR3: CASSLAGSEQYF
DNA: TGTGCCAGCAGCTTAGCAGGGTCCGAGCAGTACTTC

J: TRBJ1-4
V: TRBV28
size: NA
D: NA
CDR3: CASRSGESNEKLFF
DNA: TGTGCCAGCAGGAGCGGAGAGTCAAATGAAAAACTGTTTTTT

J: TRBJ1-6
V: TRBV13
size: NA
D: NA
CDR3: CASSFLSNGGLNSPLHF
DNA: TGTGCCAGCAGCTTCCTATCGAATGGGGGGCTCAATTCACCCCTCCACTTT

J: TRBJ1-1
V: TRBV11-2
size: NA
D: NA
CDR3: CASRGGLKNTEAFF
DNA: TGTGCCAGCAGGGGGGGCCTGAAGAACACTGAAGCTTTCTTT

J: TRBJ1-2
V: TRBV11-1
size: NA
D: NA
CDR3: CASSLEGGKGGYTF
DNA: TGTGCCAGCAGCTTGGAAGGAGGCAAGGGTGGCTACACCTTC